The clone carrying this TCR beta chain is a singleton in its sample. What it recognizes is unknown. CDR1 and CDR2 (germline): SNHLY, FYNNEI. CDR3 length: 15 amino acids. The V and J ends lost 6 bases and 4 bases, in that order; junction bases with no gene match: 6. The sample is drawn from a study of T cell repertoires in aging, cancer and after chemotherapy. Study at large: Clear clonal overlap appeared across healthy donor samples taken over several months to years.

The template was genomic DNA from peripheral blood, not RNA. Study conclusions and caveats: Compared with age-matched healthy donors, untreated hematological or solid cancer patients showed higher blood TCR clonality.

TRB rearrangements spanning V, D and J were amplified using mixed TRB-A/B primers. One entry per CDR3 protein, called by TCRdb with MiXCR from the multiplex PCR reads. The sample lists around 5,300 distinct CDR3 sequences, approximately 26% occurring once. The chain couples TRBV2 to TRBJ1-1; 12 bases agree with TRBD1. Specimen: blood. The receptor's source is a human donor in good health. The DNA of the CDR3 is TGTGCCAGCAGAGGGACAGGGGGCGCGGTCACTGAAGCTTTCTTT. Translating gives CASRGTGGAVTEAFF.